This TCR beta chain was sequenced in a study of neurological immune-mediated disorders. This clonotype was seen at least ten times. Germline-derived CDR1 and CDR2 are SQVTM and ANQGSEA. Trimming cost V 3 bases and J 2 bases; bases outside gene matches: 4. The CDR3 is 15 amino acids. A 10-nucleotide random UMI tagged transcripts in template-switch 5'RACE cDNA synthesis. Each CDR3 protein is one row after TCRdb ran MiXCR on the 5' RACE reads. The top ten clones hold about 3% of a sample with approximately 60,000 distinct CDR3 sequences, roughly 3.3% of them seen once. The TCR originated in a woman aged 25 to 39 with multiple sclerosis. Sample: PBMCs. The V call is TRBV29-1, the J call TRBJ2-3, with 11 bases identical to TRBD2. CDR3 region: CSVENSGGVTDTQYF. For the CDR3, the DNA is TGCAGCGTTGAGAATAGCGGGGGGGTCACAGATACGCAGTATTTT.